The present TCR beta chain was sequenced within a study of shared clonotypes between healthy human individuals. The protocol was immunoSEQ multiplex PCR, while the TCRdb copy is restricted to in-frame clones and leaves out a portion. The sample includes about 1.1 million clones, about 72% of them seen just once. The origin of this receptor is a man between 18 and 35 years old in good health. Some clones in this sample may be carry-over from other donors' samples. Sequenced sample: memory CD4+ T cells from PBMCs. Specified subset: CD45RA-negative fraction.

The CDR3 region has the DNA TGTGCCTGGATTTCCCTAGCGGAGGAGCTTACCTACGAGCAGTACTTC. Translation: CAWISLAEELTYEQYF. The rearrangement links TRBV30 to TRBJ2-5, with 7 bases matching TRBD2. The J call may be incorrect, as the DNA end agrees better with TRBJ2-7. Germline-derived CDR1 and CDR2 are GTSNPN and SVGIG (reference sequence). This CDR3 comprises 16 residues.